The next 28 T cell receptor beta chains were all read from a single sample in a study of blood T cell repertoires in COVID-19 (TCRdb year 2020). Library preparation used the immunoSEQ multiplex PCR assay. TCRdb retrieved this table from immuneACCESS and kept in-frame rearrangements only. Not all clones are present; in checked studies, unresolved V genes account for under half, and no reason is known for the remainder. For this sample there are roughly 85,000 clones; around 77% appear just once. About a tenth of the sample is held by the ten biggest clonotypes. Sample: peripheral blood. All receptors come from a human donor in a cohort sampled during active COVID-19.

The chain recombines TRBV3-1 (or the pseudogene TRBV3-2) with TRBJ2-5, with 9 bases lining up with TRBD2. The CDR3 totals 17 residues. Germline values: CDR1 LGHDT, CDR2 YNNKEL (reference sequence). The V segment lost 0 bases and the J segment 5 bases; nucleotides outside the gene matches: 10. The CDR3 sequence is CASSQDPGSGGGETQYF. The CDR3 DNA follows: TGTGCCAGCAGCCAAGATCCAGGTAGCGGGGGTGGTGAGACCCAGTACTTC.

The chain links TRBV9 to TRBJ1-2, with D uncertain. Germline V CDR1 and CDR2: SGDLS, YYNGEE. Trimming took 0 bases from V and 3 from J, leaving 12 bases between them. The CDR3 extends over 15 amino acids. Here the CDR3 reads CASSVVSGFDYGYTF. The CDR3 bases are TGTGCCAGCAGCGTAGTTTCGGGTTTCGACTATGGCTACACCTTC.

V usage is TRBV4-3 and J usage is TRBJ2-2, with 7 bases fitting TRBD1. Germline V gene data show CDR1 as LGHNA and CDR2 as YSLEER. V trimming: 2 bases; J trimming: 2 bases; junction bases outside the gene matches: 5. CDR3 size: 16 residues. DNA of the CDR3: TGCGCCAGCAGCCAACCCAACAGGGGAAACACCGGGGAGCTGTTTTTT. Translation: CASSQPNRGNTGELFF.

The V call is TRBV6-5, the J call TRBJ1-2; D gene ambiguous. V shed 5 bases and J shed 2 bases, with 6 bases lying between them. This CDR3 spans 12 amino acids. Germline assignment: CDR1 MNHEY and CDR2 SVGAGI. This CDR3 reads CASSPQNYGYTF. CDR3 DNA sequence: TGTGCCAGCAGTCCACAGAACTATGGCTACACCTTC.

The chain links TRBV28 to TRBJ2-3, with D perhaps matching TRBD1 (6 bases). V was trimmed by 8 bases and J by 4 bases, leaving 19 bases between them. The CDR3 totals 15 residues. CDR1 and CDR2 (germline): MDHEN, SYDVKM. DNA for the CDR3: TGTGCCAGCTACCAGGGGTGGGGGACATCAGATACGCAGTATTTT. Amino acids: CASYQGWGTSDTQYF.

The rearrangement links TRBV30 to TRBJ1-1, with TRBD1 identical over 7 bases. CDR3 length: 13 amino acids. Per the germline V gene, CDR1 is GTSNPN and CDR2 is SVGIG (reference sequence). V trimming: 6 bases; J trimming: 8 bases; junction bases outside the gene matches: 12. The CDR3 spells CACARGPGHEAFF. The CDR3 DNA follows: TGTGCCTGTGCGAGGGGGCCAGGGCACGAAGCTTTCTTT.

On this clone: A read error may account for a junction end that differs from germline. The V call is TRBV5-4, the J call TRBJ2-5; the D gene is possibly TRBD2 (5 bases). CDR3 length: 13 residues. CDR1 is SGHNT, CDR2 YYREEE, per germline (reference sequence). The CDR3 region is CATSDGERETQYF. DNA for the CDR3: TGTGCCACCAGCGACGGGGAGCGAGAGACCCAGTACTTC.

The CDR3 sequence: CASSQGAKFVVYGYTF. The DNA of the CDR3 is TGTGCCAGCAGCCAAGGAGCCAAATTTGTGGTCTATGGCTACACCTTC. The chain joins TRBV3-1 (or the pseudogene TRBV3-2) to TRBJ1-2; D gene ambiguous. V dropped 1 base and J dropped 4 bases, with 16 bases sitting between them. Germline V lookup: CDR1 LGHDT, CDR2 YNNKEL (reference sequence). The length of the CDR3 is 16 residues.

V and J are TRBV5-1 and TRBJ2-3; 11 nucleotides line up with TRBD2. The CDR3 has 16 amino acids. V shed 2 bases, J shed 5 bases, and the junction held 7 bases outside the gene matches. Germline loops: CDR1 SGHRS, CDR2 YFSETQ. CDR3 in DNA: TGCGCCAGCAGCTTATGGACTAGCGGGCTCGAAGATACGCAGTATTTT. Translation gives CASSLWTSGLEDTQYF.

This rearrangement joins TRBV18 to TRBJ1-4; perhaps TRBD1 as D (6 bases). The V end was cut by 5 bases, the J end by 2 bases, with 15 bases between. Per the germline V gene, CDR1 is KGHSH and CDR2 is LQKENI. The CDR3 has 16 residues. The CDR3 nucleotides are TGTGCCAGCTCAGACCGTCAACAGGGTACTAATGAAAAACTGTTTTTT. This sequence encodes CASSDRQQGTNEKLFF.

The CDR3: CASSQQGVNEQFF. CDR3 bases: TGTGCCAGCAGCCAACAAGGGGTTAATGAGCAGTTCTTC. This rearrangement joins TRBV3-1 (or the pseudogene TRBV3-2) to TRBJ2-1; possibly TRBD1 for D (5 bases). The CDR3 runs to 13 residues. Germline CDR1 and CDR2: LGHDT and YNNKEL (reference sequence). The germline V and J ends were trimmed by 2 bases and 7 bases, with 9 bases remaining between them.

This clone was detected once. The chain uses TRBV7-6 and TRBJ2-5; TRBD2 might be the D (5 bases). V lost 1 base, J lost 4 bases, and 13 bases lay in between. The germline V gene encodes CDR1 SGHVS and CDR2 FNYEAQ. CDR3 size: 15 residues. CDR3 in amino acids: CASSLVPDRGETQYF. CDR3 bases: TGTGCCAGCAGCTTAGTTCCAGACCGGGGAGAGACCCAGTACTTC.

The chain is built from TRBV5-1 and TRBJ1-1; 7 bases agree with TRBD1. Germline CDR1 is SGHRS and CDR2 is YFSETQ. Losses at the gene ends were 6 bases for V and 5 bases for J; bases not matched to a gene: 10. CDR3 length equals 14 residues. In DNA, the CDR3 is TGCGCCAGCACCGGTGACAGGGATGGGACTGAAGCTTTCTTT. As protein: CASTGDRDGTEAFF. Full variable domain (outside the CDR3, taken from reference TRBV5-1 and TRBJ1-1): KAGVTQTPRYLIKTRGQQVTLSCSPISGHRSVSWYQQTPGQGLQFLFEYFSETQRNKGNFPGRFSGRQFSNSRSEMNVSTLELGDSALYLCASTGDRDGTEAFFGQGTRLTVV.

The chain links TRBV7-2 to TRBJ2-7, with TRBD1 as a possible D gene (6 bases). Trimming removed 7 bases at V and 5 bases at J, with 24 bases between. The V gene's germline CDR1 is SGHTA and CDR2 FQGNSA. The CDR3 runs to 16 residues. CDR3 DNA sequence: TGTGCCAGCACCCCTAGTTGGACCACAGGGTCCCACGAGCAGTACTTC. Amino acid sequence: CASTPSWTTGSHEQYF.

Note on this clone: The junction departs from germline at one end; a sequencing error may be responsible. This sequence joins TRBV18 and TRBJ1-3; 8 bases line up with TRBD1. CDR1 KGHSH and CDR2 LQKENI come from the germline V gene. The CDR3 runs to 15 residues. CDR3 amino acids: CASSPPGTGGNTIYF. CDR3 in DNA: TGTGCCAGCTCGCCACCAGGGACAGGTGGAAACACCATATATTTT.

J is TRBJ2-7 and V is TRBV27; D uncertain. Germline assignment: CDR1 MNHEY and CDR2 SMNVEV (reference sequence). Trimming removed 2 bases at V and 3 bases at J, with 11 bases between. CDR3 length: 14 amino acids. CDR3 nucleotide sequence: TGTGCCAGCAGTTTAGCCGTAGAAAGCTACGAGCAGTACTTC. It translates to CASSLAVESYEQYF.

V gene TRBV5-1 combines with J gene TRBJ2-5, with 7 bases that match TRBD2. Germline lookup yields CDR1 SGHRS and CDR2 YFSETQ. The CDR3 is 13 residues long. V gave up 4 bases and J gave up 5 bases; unmatched junction bases: 5. The CDR3 sequence: CASSRGVGETQYF. CDR3 nucleotides: TGCGCCAGCAGCCGGGGGGTTGGGGAGACCCAGTACTTC. The whole variable domain, remainder taken from reference TRBV5-1 and TRBJ2-5, is KAGVTQTPRYLIKTRGQQVTLSCSPISGHRSVSWYQQTPGQGLQFLFEYFSETQRNKGNFPGRFSGRQFSNSRSEMNVSTLELGDSALYLCASSRGVGETQYFGPGTRLLVL.

The chain carries TRBV6-5 and TRBJ2-5, with 12 bases lining up with TRBD2. The length of the CDR3 is 15 residues. Germline lookup yields CDR1 MNHEY and CDR2 SVGAGI. V gave up 7 bases and J gave up 5 bases; unmatched junction bases: 8. CDR3 in amino acids: CASTPSGGAGETQYF. CDR3 bases: TGTGCCAGCACTCCTAGCGGGGGGGCCGGTGAGACCCAGTACTTC.

The genes are TRBV6-5 and TRBJ2-5, with 7 bases identical to TRBD1. Germline CDR1 is MNHEY and CDR2 is SVGAGI. V was clipped by 8 bases and J by 5 bases; unmatched bases: 11. The CDR3 consists of 14 residues. CDR3 region: CASAQDRVSETQYF. The CDR3 region has the DNA TGTGCCAGCGCTCAAGACAGGGTTTCGGAGACCCAGTACTTC.

CDR3 residues: CASSYLGQSNQPQHF. CDR3 DNA sequence: TGTGCCAGCAGTTACCTGGGACAAAGCAATCAGCCCCAGCATTTT. The chain has TRBV6-6 and TRBJ1-5, with D perhaps TRBD1 (6 bases). CDR1 is MNHNY, CDR2 SVGAGI, per germline (reference sequence). Deletions cut 2 bases from V and 1 base from J, with 9 bases between. This CDR3 comprises 15 residues.

The chain recombines TRBV5-1 with TRBJ2-5; 11 nucleotides agree with TRBD2. This CDR3 contains 17 residues. Germline V gene lookup returns CDR1 SGHRS and CDR2 YFSETQ. V lost 0 bases and J lost 0; bases outside the gene matches: 4. The CDR3 DNA follows: TGCGCCAGCAGCTTGGAGGCTAGCGGGGGGTACCAAGAGACCCAGTACTTC. Amino acid sequence: CASSLEASGGYQETQYF.

This chain links TRBV7-8 with TRBJ1-5, with D perhaps matching TRBD1 (6 bases). The CDR3 has 15 residues. CDR1 and CDR2 from the germline V gene are SGHVS and FQNEAQ. Trimming left V 5 bases short and J 0 bases short, with 11 bases between. CDR3 nucleotide sequence: TGTGCCAGCAGCCCGGACAGTTTTAGCAATCAGCCCCAGCATTTT. Its protein product is CASSPDSFSNQPQHF.

This clone was found a few times. The V and J genes are TRBV3-1 (or the pseudogene TRBV3-2) and TRBJ2-7; the D gene is possibly TRBD1 (6 bases). This CDR3 contains 16 residues. V gave up 0 bases and J gave up 7 bases, with 19 bases separating them. Germline loops: CDR1 LGHDT, CDR2 YNNKEL (reference sequence). CDR3 sequence reads: CASSQDRGRGRGEQYF. CDR3 DNA: TGTGCCAGCAGCCAAGATCGGGGCAGGGGTCGAGGGGAGCAGTACTTC.

This sequence joins TRBV5-1 and TRBJ1-1, with 8 bases that match TRBD1. Per germline, CDR1 SGHRS and CDR2 YFSETQ. This CDR3 is 15 amino acids long. The V and J ends lost 4 bases and 1 base, in that order; junction bases with no gene match: 6. For the CDR3, the DNA is TGCGCCAGCAGCGCCTCAGGGGGCTGGAACACTGAAGCTTTCTTT. It yields the protein CASSASGGWNTEAFF.

This clone was observed a few times. The chain recombines TRBV7-9 with TRBJ1-5, with D perhaps matching TRBD1 (5 bases). The CDR3 sequence is 13 residues long. Per the germline V gene, CDR1 is SEHNR and CDR2 is FQNEAQ (reference sequence). Trimming took off 3 bases at V and 5 bases at J, with 8 bases between the two ends. CDR3: CASSFKGHQPQHF. The CDR3 region has the DNA TGTGCCAGCAGCTTCAAGGGGCATCAGCCCCAGCATTTT.

The gene calls are TRBV28 and TRBJ2-1; TRBD1 matches 7 bases. The CDR3 covers 12 residues. Trimming at V came to 7 bases and at J to 7 bases, leaving 4 bases not matched to a gene. The germline gives CDR1 MDHEN, CDR2 SYDVKM. The CDR3 is CASTYRGNEQFF. CDR3 in DNA: TGTGCCAGCACCTACAGGGGAAATGAGCAGTTCTTC.

The J gene is TRBJ1-6, the V gene TRBV7-8, with TRBD1 as a possible D gene (5 bases). Germline V gene sequence: CDR1 SGHVS, CDR2 FQNEAQ. The V and J ends lost 5 bases and 7 bases respectively, with 15 bases between them. The CDR3 spans 15 residues. CDR3 sequence reads: CASSRPGGYNSPLHF. The CDR3 DNA reads as TGTGCCAGCAGCCGACCGGGGGGATACAATTCACCCCTCCACTTT.

CDR3 in amino acids: CSVNSGGPPDTQYF. CDR3 coding DNA: TGCAGCGTCAATAGCGGGGGCCCCCCAGATACGCAGTATTTT. The rearrangement joins TRBV29-1 to TRBJ2-3; TRBD2 aligns across 9 bases. The CDR3 loop spans 14 amino acids. The ends lost 6 bases at V and 4 bases at J; junction bases unmatched: 8. The germline V gene encodes CDR1 SQVTM and CDR2 ANQGSEA.